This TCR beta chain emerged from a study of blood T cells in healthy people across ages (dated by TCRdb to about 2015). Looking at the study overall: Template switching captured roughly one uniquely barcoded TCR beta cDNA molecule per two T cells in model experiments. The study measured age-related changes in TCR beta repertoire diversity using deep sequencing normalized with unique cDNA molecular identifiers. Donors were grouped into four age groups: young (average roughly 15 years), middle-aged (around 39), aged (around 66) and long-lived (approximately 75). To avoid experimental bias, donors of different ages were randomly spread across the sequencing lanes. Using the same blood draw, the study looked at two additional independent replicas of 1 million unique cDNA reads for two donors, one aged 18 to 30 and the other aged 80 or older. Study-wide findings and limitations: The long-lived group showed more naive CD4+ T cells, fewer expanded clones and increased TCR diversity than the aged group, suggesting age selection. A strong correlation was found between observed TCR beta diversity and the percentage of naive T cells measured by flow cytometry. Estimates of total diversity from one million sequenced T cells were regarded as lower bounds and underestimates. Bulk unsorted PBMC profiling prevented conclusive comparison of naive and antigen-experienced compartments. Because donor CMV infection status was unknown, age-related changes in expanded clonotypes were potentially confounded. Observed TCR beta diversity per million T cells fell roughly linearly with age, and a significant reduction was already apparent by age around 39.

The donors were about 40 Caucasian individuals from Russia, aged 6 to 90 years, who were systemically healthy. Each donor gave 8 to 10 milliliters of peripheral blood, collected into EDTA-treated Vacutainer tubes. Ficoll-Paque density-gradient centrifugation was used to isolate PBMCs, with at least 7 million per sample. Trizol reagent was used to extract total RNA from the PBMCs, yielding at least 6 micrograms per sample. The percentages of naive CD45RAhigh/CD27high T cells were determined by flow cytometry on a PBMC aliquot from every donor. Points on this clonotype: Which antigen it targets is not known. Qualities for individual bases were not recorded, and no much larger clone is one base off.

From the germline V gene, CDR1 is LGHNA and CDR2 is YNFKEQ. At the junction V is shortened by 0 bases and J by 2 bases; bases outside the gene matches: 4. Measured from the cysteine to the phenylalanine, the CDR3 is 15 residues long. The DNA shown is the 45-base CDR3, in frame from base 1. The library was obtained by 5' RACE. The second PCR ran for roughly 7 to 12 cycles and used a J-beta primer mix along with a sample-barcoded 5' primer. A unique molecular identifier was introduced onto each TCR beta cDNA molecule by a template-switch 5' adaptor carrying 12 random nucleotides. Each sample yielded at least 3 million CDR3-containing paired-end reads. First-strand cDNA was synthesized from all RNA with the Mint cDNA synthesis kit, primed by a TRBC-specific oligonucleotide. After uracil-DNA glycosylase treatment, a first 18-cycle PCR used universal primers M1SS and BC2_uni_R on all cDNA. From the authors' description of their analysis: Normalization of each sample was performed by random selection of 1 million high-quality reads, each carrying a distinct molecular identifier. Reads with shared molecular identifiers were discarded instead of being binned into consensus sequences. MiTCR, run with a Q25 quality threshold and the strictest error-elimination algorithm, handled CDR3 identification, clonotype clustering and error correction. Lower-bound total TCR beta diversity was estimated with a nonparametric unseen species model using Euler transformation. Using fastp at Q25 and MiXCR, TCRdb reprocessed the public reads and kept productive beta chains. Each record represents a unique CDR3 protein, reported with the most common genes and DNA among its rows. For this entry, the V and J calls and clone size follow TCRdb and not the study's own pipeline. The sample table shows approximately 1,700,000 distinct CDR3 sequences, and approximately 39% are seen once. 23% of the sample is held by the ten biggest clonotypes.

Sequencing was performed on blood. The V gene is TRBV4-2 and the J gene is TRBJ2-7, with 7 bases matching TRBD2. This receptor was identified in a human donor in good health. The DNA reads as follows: TGTGCCAGCAGCCAAGAAGCACTAGCGACCTACGAGCAGTACTTC. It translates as CASSQEALATYEQYF.